The TCR beta chain described here comes from a study of T cells in Graves' hyperthyroidism and ophthalmopathy. Whole-study results and caveats: Among thyroid clonotypes expanded above 0.001, most also appeared in blood.

There are many counts of this clonotype. Antigen specificity is unknown. Using RNA transcripts as the source, TCR beta CDR3 regions were amplified. Primed by the HTBI set, a first-round RT-PCR was run on the TCR CDR3. TCRdb reanalysed the multiplex PCR reads using MiXCR and keeps one entry per CDR3 protein. The sample records under 300,000 distinct CDR3 sequences, less than 30% being singletons. Unmatched junction bases numbered 9, after V lost 5 bases and J lost 6 bases. This CDR3 comprises 14 residues. In germline, CDR1 is DFQATT, CDR2 SNEGSKA (reference sequence). The sequenced material came from blood. The sequence derives from a man aged 40-49 years with Graves' hyperthyroidism that later progressed to Graves' ophthalmopathy. The rearrangement uses TRBV20-1 and TRBJ2-7; 11 nucleotides align to TRBD2. CDR3 bases: TGCAGTGCTCAGAAAATAGCGGGAGGGGGCGAGCAGTACTTC. Its protein is CSAQKIAGGGEQYF.